The rows below give T cell receptor beta chains drawn from one sample of a study of T cells in Graves' hyperthyroidism and ophthalmopathy. TCRdb used MiXCR to reprocess the multiplex PCR reads, holding one entry per CDR3 protein. The sample carries about 700,000 distinct CDR3 sequences, about 45% recorded once. The sample comprised peripheral blood or thyroid tissue (not recorded which). These receptors were taken from an adult man with Graves' disease, either hyperthyroidism or ophthalmopathy (not recorded which). CDR3s include the opening cysteine and the closing phenylalanine or tryptophan. The order of the fields is V gene, clone size, D gene, J gene, CDR3 DNA, CDR3 protein. The D gene is left open where the match is weak. The size entry is marked missing in some rows and otherwise reads once, few, many or a size class.

V gene: TRBV20-1; clone size: .; D gene: .; J gene: TRBJ1-5; CDR3 DNA: TGCAGTGCTAGCGAGGGTTGGGGCAATCAGCCCCAGCATTTT; CDR3 protein: CSASEGWGNQPQHF
V gene: TRBV7-2; clone size: .; D gene: TRBD2; J gene: TRBJ2-2; CDR3 DNA: TGTGCCAGCAGCCCCGGGACTAGCGTCACCGGGGAGCTGTTTTTT; CDR3 protein: CASSPGTSVTGELFF
V gene: TRBV29-1; clone size: .; D gene: .; J gene: TRBJ1-1; CDR3 DNA: TGCAGCGTTGTAGACAAGGGCACCTTGAACACTGAAGCTTTCTTT; CDR3 protein: CSVVDKGTLNTEAFF
V gene: TRBV12-3/TRBV12-4; clone size: many; D gene: .; J gene: TRBJ1-2; CDR3 DNA: TGTGCCAGCAGTTTTGGACAGCTGAACTATGGCTACACCTTC; CDR3 protein: CASSFGQLNYGYTF
V gene: TRBV29-1; clone size: many; D gene: .; J gene: TRBJ1-2; CDR3 DNA: TGCAGCTCCCAGACAGGCGACTATGGCTACACCTTC; CDR3 protein: CSSQTGDYGYTF
V gene: TRBV10-2; clone size: .; D gene: TRBD2; J gene: TRBJ2-3; CDR3 DNA: TGCGCCAGCAGTGTGGGACTAGCGGGGGGGACAGATACGCAGTATTTT; CDR3 protein: CASSVGLAGGTDTQYF
V gene: TRBV7-2; clone size: .; D gene: .; J gene: TRBJ1-5; CDR3 DNA: TGTGCCAGCAGCGGTTGGACTAGCGGTCTGGAGACCCAGCATTTT; CDR3 protein: CASSGWTSGLETQHF
V gene: TRBV12-3/TRBV12-4; clone size: .; D gene: .; J gene: TRBJ1-4; CDR3 DNA: TGTGCCAGCAGCGACAGGAGCGCAACTAATGAAAAACTGTTTTTT; CDR3 protein: CASSDRSATNEKLFF
V gene: TRBV2; clone size: .; D gene: .; J gene: TRBJ1-2; CDR3 DNA: TGTGCCAGCAGTGAAGCGCATCTCGGCTACACCTTC; CDR3 protein: CASSEAHLGYTF
V gene: TRBV2; clone size: .; D gene: TRBD1; J gene: TRBJ2-7; CDR3 DNA: TGTGCCAGCAGTTACTCCGGGACAGGGGTTTCCTACGAGCAGTACTTC; CDR3 protein: CASSYSGTGVSYEQYF
V gene: TRBV7-2; clone size: many; D gene: TRBD1; J gene: TRBJ1-4; CDR3 DNA: TGTGCCAGCACCCTCGGGGTAACAGGGGATGAAAAACTGTTTTTT; CDR3 protein: CASTLGVTGDEKLFF
V gene: TRBV10-3; clone size: few; D gene: .; J gene: TRBJ1-5; CDR3 DNA: TGTGCCAGCAGTACCACACAGGGTAGCAATCAGCCCCAGCATTTT; CDR3 protein: CASSTTQGSNQPQHF
V gene: TRBV2; clone size: .; D gene: TRBD1; J gene: TRBJ2-5; CDR3 DNA: TGTGCCAGCAGTTTCTCTTCTGCCGGGACAGGACAAGAGACCCAGTACTTC; CDR3 protein: CASSFSSAGTGQETQYF
V gene: TRBV19; clone size: few; D gene: .; J gene: TRBJ1-4; CDR3 DNA: TGTGCCAGCCAGGAAACCGGGGGAGTGTTGGAAAAACTGTTTTTT; CDR3 protein: CASQETGGVLEKLFF
V gene: TRBV29-1; clone size: .; D gene: TRBD1; J gene: TRBJ1-2; CDR3 DNA: TGCAGCGTCTTTGCTGACAGGGGCCACGATGGCTACACCTTC; CDR3 protein: CSVFADRGHDGYTF
V gene: TRBV5-1; clone size: few; D gene: TRBD1; J gene: TRBJ1-2; CDR3 DNA: TGCGCCAGCAGCTCGAGTCGGGACAGGGGGCAAGGCTACACCTTC; CDR3 protein: CASSSSRDRGQGYTF
V gene: TRBV9; clone size: .; D gene: .; J gene: TRBJ1-5; CDR3 DNA: TGTGCCAGCAGCGTAGAGGGGACACGGAATCAGCCCCAGCATTTT; CDR3 protein: CASSVEGTRNQPQHF
V gene: TRBV29-1; clone size: many; D gene: .; J gene: TRBJ2-2; CDR3 DNA: TGCAGCGCAGAGGGACAGAACACCGGGGAGCTGTTTTTT; CDR3 protein: CSAEGQNTGELFF
V gene: TRBV7-9; clone size: .; D gene: .; J gene: TRBJ1-6; CDR3 DNA: TGTGCCAGCAGCCGCGGGGAGATTGGTAATTCACCCCTCCACTTT; CDR3 protein: CASSRGEIGNSPLHF
V gene: TRBV7-2; clone size: many; D gene: .; J gene: TRBJ1-1; CDR3 DNA: TGTGCCAGCAGCTTGGGGGCCCCTGAAGCTTTCTTT; CDR3 protein: CASSLGAPEAFF
V gene: TRBV7-9; clone size: once; D gene: TRBD2; J gene: TRBJ2-2; CDR3 DNA: TGCGCCAGCAGCTTCACCACTAGCGGGGGCACCGGGGAGCTGTTTTTT; CDR3 protein: CASSFTTSGGTGELFF
V gene: TRBV25-1; clone size: .; D gene: .; J gene: TRBJ2-5; CDR3 DNA: TGTGCCAGCAGCTTGGACGTTAAAGAGACCCAGTACTTC; CDR3 protein: CASSLDVKETQYF
V gene: TRBV19; clone size: .; D gene: .; J gene: TRBJ1-2; CDR3 DNA: TGTGCCAGTACCCTAACGGCGTCGGTTCCCTTATATGGCTACACCTTC; CDR3 protein: CASTLTASVPLYGYTF
V gene: TRBV7-2; clone size: many; D gene: .; J gene: TRBJ2-5; CDR3 DNA: TGTGCCAGCAGCTCCTTCCAAGAGACCCAGTACTTC; CDR3 protein: CASSSFQETQYF
V gene: TRBV7-9; clone size: few; D gene: .; J gene: TRBJ2-7; CDR3 DNA: TGTGCCAGCAGCCCTACAGGGTTGCACGAGCAGTACTTC; CDR3 protein: CASSPTGLHEQYF
V gene: TRBV20-1; clone size: few; D gene: .; J gene: TRBJ1-1; CDR3 DNA: TGCAGTGCTAGTGGGACACTAGGGAACACTGAAGCTTTCTTT; CDR3 protein: CSASGTLGNTEAFF
V gene: TRBV7-9; clone size: .; D gene: .; J gene: TRBJ1-2; CDR3 DNA: TGTGCCAGCAGTCCCTCTGGACGGAACCTATATGGCTACACCTTC; CDR3 protein: CASSPSGRNLYGYTF
V gene: TRBV29-1; clone size: .; D gene: .; J gene: TRBJ1-6; CDR3 DNA: TGCAGCGTTGAAGACACTAATTCACCCCTCCACTTT; CDR3 protein: CSVEDTNSPLHF
V gene: TRBV6-4; clone size: .; D gene: .; J gene: TRBJ1-1; CDR3 DNA: TGTGCCAGCAGTAGGAGCATGAACACTGAAGCTTTCTTT; CDR3 protein: CASSRSMNTEAFF
V gene: TRBV25-1; clone size: once; D gene: .; J gene: TRBJ1-1; CDR3 DNA: TGTGCCAGCAGTTACAGGAGCAGGGCGAACACTGAAGCTTTCTTT; CDR3 protein: CASSYRSRANTEAFF
V gene: TRBV29-1; clone size: .; D gene: .; J gene: TRBJ1-5; CDR3 DNA: TGCAGCGTTAGTGCGCAGGGCGTCAATCAGCCCCAGCATTTT; CDR3 protein: CSVSAQGVNQPQHF
V gene: TRBV5-1; clone size: .; D gene: TRBD1; J gene: TRBJ1-4; CDR3 DNA: TGCGCCAGCAGCCGCCGGACAGGAAAGAATGAAAAACTGTTTTTT; CDR3 protein: CASSRRTGKNEKLFF
V gene: TRBV6-6; clone size: .; D gene: .; J gene: TRBJ1-1; CDR3 DNA: TGTGCCAGCAGTGTTCGGAGGAACACTGAAGCTTTCTTT; CDR3 protein: CASSVRRNTEAFF
V gene: TRBV5-1; clone size: few; D gene: TRBD2; J gene: TRBJ2-5; CDR3 DNA: TGCGCCAGCAGCGGAGGACTAGCGGGAGCCGGTACAGGAGAGACCCAGTACTTC; CDR3 protein: CASSGGLAGAGTGETQYF
V gene: TRBV19; clone size: .; D gene: .; J gene: TRBJ1-2; CDR3 DNA: TGTGCCAGTAGTATGTTCGGGGGTTCGGACTATGGCTACACCTTC; CDR3 protein: CASSMFGGSDYGYTF
V gene: TRBV5-6; clone size: .; D gene: TRBD2; J gene: TRBJ2-2; CDR3 DNA: TGTGCCAGCAGCTCCCGTACTAGCGCCGGGGAGCTGTTTTTT; CDR3 protein: CASSSRTSAGELFF